Sequencing of this TCR beta chain was carried out in a study of human T cells and chemical hapten exposure. Germline CDR1 LGHDT, CDR2 YNNKEL (reference sequence). Trimming removed 5 bases from V and 6 bases from J, with 9 bases in between. The length of the CDR3 is 12 residues. TCRdb re-called the 5' RACE reads through MiXCR, storing one row per CDR3 protein. Altogether around 100,000 distinct CDR3 sequences are present, 15% to 20% being singletons, with the ten largest covering around 2.8%. Extraction of total RNA was performed on unfractionated whole blood. This chain links TRBV3-1 with TRBJ2-3, with D perhaps TRBD1 or TRBD2 (6 bases each). The clonotype originates from a human donor in good health. CDR3 loop: CASSRGGDTQYF. The DNA for the CDR3 is TGTGCCAGCAGCAGAGGGGGGGATACGCAGTATTTT.